This is a list of T cell receptor beta chains from one sample in a study of siplizumab effects on memory and regulatory T cells. TCRdb's table, derived via immunoSEQ multiplex PCR, lists solely in-frame clones and lacks some. Of some 100,000 clones listed, roughly nine tenths are singletons. The sample taken for sequencing was Tregs sorted from blood. The receptors derive from a human donor in good health. Each CDR3 is given with its conserved first and last residue. D genes are given only for firm matches. Where a row states a size, it is once, few, many or the class of an expanded clone; other rows omit it.

13	TRBJ2-2	TRBV2	.	.	CASERYLHGELFF	TGTGCCAGCGAACGTTATTTGCACGGGGAGCTGTTTTTT
13	TRBJ1-1	TRBV29-1	.	few	CSVVVGEHTEAFF	TGCAGCGTTGTAGTCGGGGAGCACACTGAAGCTTTCTTT
13	TRBJ1-2	TRBV2	TRBD1	.	CASMDRTRDGYTF	TGTGCCAGCATGGACAGGACCCGCGATGGCTACACCTTC
15	TRBJ2-7	TRBV7-2	TRBD1	.	CASSPLGQGFYEQYF	TGTGCCAGCAGCCCACTGGGACAGGGGTTCTACGAGCAGTACTTC
13	TRBJ1-4	TRBV2	.	.	CASSGQAEEKLFF	TGTGCCAGCAGTGGTCAGGCGGAAGAAAAACTGTTTTTT
15	TRBJ2-7	TRBV5-1	.	.	CASSLALDRPYEQYF	TGCGCCAGCAGCTTGGCCCTGGACAGACCCTACGAGCAGTACTTC
17	TRBJ2-6	TRBV19	.	.	CASSIGYGSSGANVLTF	TGTGCCAGTAGTATAGGGTACGGCAGCTCTGGGGCCAACGTCCTGACTTTC
17	TRBJ1-2	TRBV15	.	.	CATSRGPVGAGWYGYTF	TGTGCCACCAGCAGAGGTCCGGTCGGGGCAGGCTGGTATGGCTACACCTTC
14	TRBJ2-2	TRBV7-2	.	.	CASSLRQNTGELFF	TGTGCCAGCAGCCTTCGACAGAACACCGGGGAGCTGTTTTTT
17	TRBJ2-7	TRBV19	.	.	CASSPTRAFGPYYEQYF	TGTGCCAGTAGTCCTACCCGGGCCTTTGGGCCTTACTACGAGCAGTACTTC
15	TRBJ1-2	TRBV9	TRBD1	once	CASSVEDRGRFGYTF	TGTGCCAGCAGCGTAGAGGACAGGGGAAGATTTGGCTACACCTTC
18	TRBJ2-3	TRBV9	TRBD2	.	CASSPPPFIAGLTDTQYF	TGTGCCAGCAGCCCCCCACCCTTCATAGCGGGGCTCACAGATACGCAGTATTTT
14	TRBJ2-1	TRBV19	.	few	CASKLREGDNEQFF	TGTGCCAGTAAGCTGAGGGAGGGGGACAATGAGCAGTTCTTC
13	TRBJ1-5	TRBV2	.	once	CASVRGNNQPQHF	TGTGCCAGCGTCCGGGGGAACAATCAGCCCCAGCATTTT
15	TRBJ2-5	TRBV4-1	TRBD2	.	CASSQAPGGLETQYF	TGCGCCAGCAGCCAAGCCCCGGGAGGTCTCGAGACCCAGTACTTC
13	TRBJ1-2	TRBV4-1	.	.	CASSQDRGWGYTF	TGCGCCAGCAGCCAAGATAGGGGTTGGGGCTACACCTTC
13	TRBJ1-3	TRBV7-9	.	.	CASKAAGGNTIYF	TGTGCCAGCAAGGCGGCAGGGGGAAACACCATATATTTT
16	TRBJ2-7	TRBV28	TRBD1	.	CASSFLGTGGPYEQYF	TGTGCCAGCAGTTTTTTGGGAACAGGGGGCCCGTACGAGCAGTACTTC
14	TRBJ2-7	TRBV7-2	TRBD2	.	CASSFGTSSYEQYF	TGTGCCAGCAGCTTCGGGACTAGCTCCTACGAGCAGTACTTC
15	TRBJ2-2	TRBV5-1	TRBD2	few	CASSLLAEGTGELFF	TGCGCCAGCAGCTTACTAGCGGAGGGGACCGGGGAGCTGTTTTTT
15	TRBJ2-3	TRBV5-8	.	.	CASGLGPRRADTQYF	TGTGCCAGCGGTCTTGGGCCAAGGAGGGCAGATACGCAGTATTTT
13	TRBJ2-7	TRBV30	.	.	CAWSVQARSEQYF	TGTGCCTGGAGTGTTCAAGCGAGATCCGAGCAGTACTTC
14	TRBJ1-5	TRBV19	TRBD1	.	CATKVGQGNQPQHF	TGTGCCACCAAAGTCGGACAGGGCAATCAGCCCCAGCATTTT
15	TRBJ1-5	TRBV27	TRBD1	.	CASSPGTVPLQPQHF	TGTGCCAGCAGTCCGGGGACAGTCCCCCTTCAGCCCCAGCATTTT
16	TRBJ2-2	TRBV9	.	.	CASSVEAGQYTGELFF	TGTGCCAGCAGCGTAGAGGCGGGACAGTATACCGGGGAGCTGTTTTTT
17	TRBJ2-3	TRBV5-1	TRBD1	.	CASSRGTGMVGTDTQYF	TGCGCCAGCAGCCGGGGGACAGGGATGGTTGGAACAGATACGCAGTATTTT
16	TRBJ2-7	TRBV2	TRBD2	once	CASKGGPAGYSYEQYF	TGTGCCAGCAAAGGAGGGCCAGCGGGGTATTCCTACGAGCAGTACTTC
13	TRBJ1-1	TRBV10-1	.	once	CASRSTRNTEAFF	TGCGCCAGCAGATCGACGCGAAACACTGAAGCTTTCTTT
17	TRBJ2-1	TRBV27	TRBD2	.	CASSLLFGSGSTNEQFF	TGTGCCAGCAGTCTCCTGTTTGGTAGCGGGAGCACCAATGAGCAGTTCTTC
14	TRBJ2-5	TRBV5-1	.	.	CASSLGEVGETQYF	TGCGCCAGCAGCTTGGGAGAGGTGGGGGAGACCCAGTACTTC
15	TRBJ2-7	TRBV4-2	TRBD2	.	CASGRQAGVGSEQYF	TGTGCCAGCGGGAGACAAGCGGGAGTAGGCAGCGAGCAGTACTTC
13	TRBJ1-1	TRBV7-3	.	.	CASSLGENTEAFF	TGTGCCAGCAGCTTAGGGGAGAACACTGAAGCTTTCTTT
15	TRBJ2-3	TRBV6-5	TRBD1	.	CASTSPGQPRDTQYF	TGTGCCAGCACCTCACCGGGACAGCCTCGGGATACGCAGTATTTT
16	TRBJ2-5	TRBV18	TRBD2	.	CASSPPRGGTGETQYF	TGTGCCAGCTCACCCCCCCGGGGGGGGACTGGGGAGACCCAGTACTTC
16	TRBJ2-2	TRBV7-8	.	.	CASSPGLSRSSGELFF	TGTGCCAGCAGCCCGGGACTCTCCCGGTCATCCGGGGAGCTGTTTTTT
11	TRBJ2-5	TRBV15	.	.	CATRSQETQYF	TGTGCCACCAGGAGCCAGGAGACCCAGTACTTC
16	TRBJ2-3	TRBV19	.	.	CASSPWGALGTDTQYF	TGTGCCAGTAGTCCCTGGGGTGCATTAGGCACAGATACGCAGTATTTT
18	TRBJ2-2	TRBV27	TRBD1	few	CASSLSWDRASNTGELFF	TGTGCCAGCAGTTTATCGTGGGACAGGGCTTCGAACACCGGGGAGCTGTTTTTT
13	TRBJ1-2	TRBV27	.	.	CASSLGYNYGYTF	TGTGCCAGCAGTTTAGGGTATAACTATGGCTACACCTTC